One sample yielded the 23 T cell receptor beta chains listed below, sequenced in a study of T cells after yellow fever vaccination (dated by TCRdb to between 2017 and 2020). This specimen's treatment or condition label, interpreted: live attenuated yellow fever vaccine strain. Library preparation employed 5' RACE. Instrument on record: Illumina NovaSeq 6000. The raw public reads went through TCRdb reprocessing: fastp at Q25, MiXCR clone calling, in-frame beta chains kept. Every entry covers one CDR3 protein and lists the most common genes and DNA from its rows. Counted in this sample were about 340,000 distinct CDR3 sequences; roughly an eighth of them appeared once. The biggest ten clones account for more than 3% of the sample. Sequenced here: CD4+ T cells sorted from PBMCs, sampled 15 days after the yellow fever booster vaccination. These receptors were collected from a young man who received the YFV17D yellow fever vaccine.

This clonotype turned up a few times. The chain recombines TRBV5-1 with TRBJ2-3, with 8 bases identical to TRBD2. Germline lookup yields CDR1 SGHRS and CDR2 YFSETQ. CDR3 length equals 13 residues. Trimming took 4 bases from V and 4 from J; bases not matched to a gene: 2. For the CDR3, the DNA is TGCGCCAGCAGCCCGGGACTAGCAGATACGCAGTATTTT. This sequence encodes CASSPGLADTQYF.

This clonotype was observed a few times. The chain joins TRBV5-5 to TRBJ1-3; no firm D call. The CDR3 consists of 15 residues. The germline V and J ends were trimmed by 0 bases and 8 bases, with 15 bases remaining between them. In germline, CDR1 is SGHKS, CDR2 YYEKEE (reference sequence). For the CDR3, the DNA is TGTGCCAGCAGCTTGGCAATTATGGAGTGGGACACCATATATTTT. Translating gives CASSLAIMEWDTIYF.

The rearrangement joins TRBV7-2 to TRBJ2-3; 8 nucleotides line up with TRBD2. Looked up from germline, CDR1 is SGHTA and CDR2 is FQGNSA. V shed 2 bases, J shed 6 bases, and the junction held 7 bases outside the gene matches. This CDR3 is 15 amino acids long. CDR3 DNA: TGTGCCAGCAGCTTAATGGCGGGGGGATCGGATACGCAGTATTTT. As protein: CASSLMAGGSDTQYF. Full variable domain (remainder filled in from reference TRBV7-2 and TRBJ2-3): GAGVSQSPSNKVTEKGKDVELRCDPISGHTALYWYRQSLGQGLEFLIYFQGNSAPDKSGLPSDRFSAERTGGSVSTLTIQRTQQEDSAVYLCASSLMAGGSDTQYFGPGTRLTVL.

The CDR3 nucleotides are TGTGCCAGCAGCCTGTCTGGGACGGGGAAAAATCAGCCCCAGCATTTT. Protein product: CASSLSGTGKNQPQHF. The V and J genes are TRBV7-2 and TRBJ1-5; D perhaps matches TRBD1 (5 bases). Per germline, CDR1 SGHTA and CDR2 FQGNSA. The CDR3 spans 16 residues. Trimming left V 5 bases short and J 4 bases short, with 18 bases between.

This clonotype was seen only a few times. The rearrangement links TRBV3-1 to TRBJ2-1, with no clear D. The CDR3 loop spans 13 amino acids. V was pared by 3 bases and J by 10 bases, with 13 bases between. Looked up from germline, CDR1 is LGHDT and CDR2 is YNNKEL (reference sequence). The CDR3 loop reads CASSHSSLGEQFF. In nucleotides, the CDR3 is TGTGCCAGCAGCCATAGTAGTCTGGGGGAGCAGTTCTTC.

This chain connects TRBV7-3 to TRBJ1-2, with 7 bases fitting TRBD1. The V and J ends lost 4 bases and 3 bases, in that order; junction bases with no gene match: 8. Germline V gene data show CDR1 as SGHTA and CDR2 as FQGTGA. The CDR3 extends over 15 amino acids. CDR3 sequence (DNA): TGTGCCAGCAGCTCCCACACTCAGGGGGACTATGGCTACACCTTC. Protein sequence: CASSSHTQGDYGYTF.

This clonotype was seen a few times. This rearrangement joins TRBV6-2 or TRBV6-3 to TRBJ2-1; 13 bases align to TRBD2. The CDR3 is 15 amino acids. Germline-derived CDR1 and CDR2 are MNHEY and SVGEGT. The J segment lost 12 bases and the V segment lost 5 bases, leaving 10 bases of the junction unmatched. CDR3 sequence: CASSPRTSGGLAQFF. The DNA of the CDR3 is TGTGCCAGCAGTCCGCGGACTAGCGGGGGCCTTGCGCAGTTCTTC.

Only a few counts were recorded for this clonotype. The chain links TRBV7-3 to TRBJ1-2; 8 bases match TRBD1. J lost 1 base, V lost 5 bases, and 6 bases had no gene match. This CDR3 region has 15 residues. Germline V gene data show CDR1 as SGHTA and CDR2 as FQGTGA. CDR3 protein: CASSPGTGFNYGYTF. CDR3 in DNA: TGTGCCAGCAGCCCCGGGACAGGCTTTAACTATGGCTACACCTTC. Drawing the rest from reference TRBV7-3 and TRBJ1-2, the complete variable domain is GAGVSQTPSNKVTEKGKYVELRCDPISGHTALYWYRQSLGQGPEFLIYFQGTGAADDSGLPNDRFFAVRPEGSVSTLKIQRTERGDSAVYLCASSPGTGFNYGYTFGSGTRLTVV.

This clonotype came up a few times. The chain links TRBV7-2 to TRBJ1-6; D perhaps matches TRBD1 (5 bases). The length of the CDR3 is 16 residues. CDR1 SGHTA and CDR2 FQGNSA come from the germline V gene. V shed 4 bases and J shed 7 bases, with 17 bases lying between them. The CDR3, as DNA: TGTGCCAGCAGCTCCCAGAGTCGGGGCAGCAATTCACCCCTCCACTTT. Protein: CASSSQSRGSNSPLHF.

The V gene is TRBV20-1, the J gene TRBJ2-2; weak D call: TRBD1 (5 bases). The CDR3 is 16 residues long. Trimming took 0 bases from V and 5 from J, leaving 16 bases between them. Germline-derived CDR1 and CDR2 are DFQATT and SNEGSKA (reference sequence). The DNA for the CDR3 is TGCAGTGCTAGAGATCGGGTGGTGGGGCTTACCGGGGAGCTGTTTTTT. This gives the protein CSARDRVVGLTGELFF.

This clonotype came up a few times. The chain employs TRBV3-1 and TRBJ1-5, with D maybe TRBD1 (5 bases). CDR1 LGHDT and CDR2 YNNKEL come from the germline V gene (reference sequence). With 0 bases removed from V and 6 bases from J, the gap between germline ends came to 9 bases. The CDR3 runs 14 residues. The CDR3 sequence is CASSQDWGGQPQHF. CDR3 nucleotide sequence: TGTGCCAGCAGCCAAGACTGGGGCGGTCAGCCCCAGCATTTT.

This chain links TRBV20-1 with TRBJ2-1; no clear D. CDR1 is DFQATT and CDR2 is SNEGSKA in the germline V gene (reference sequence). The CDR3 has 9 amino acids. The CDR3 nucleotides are TGCAGGTCTCAAGATGAGCAGTTCTTC. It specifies CRSQDEQFF.

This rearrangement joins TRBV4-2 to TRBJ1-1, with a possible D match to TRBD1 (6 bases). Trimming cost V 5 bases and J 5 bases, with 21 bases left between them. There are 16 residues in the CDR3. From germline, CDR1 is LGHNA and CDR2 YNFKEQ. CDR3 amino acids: CASSRVGHRGRTEAFF. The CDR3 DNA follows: TGTGCCAGCAGCAGAGTCGGACATCGGGGGCGGACTGAAGCTTTCTTT.

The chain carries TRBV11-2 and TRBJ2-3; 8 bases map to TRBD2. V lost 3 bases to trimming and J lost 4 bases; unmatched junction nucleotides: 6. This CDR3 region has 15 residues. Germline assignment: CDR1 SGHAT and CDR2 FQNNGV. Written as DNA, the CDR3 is TGTGCCAGCAGCTTCTTCGTCGGGGGGGCAGATACGCAGTATTTT. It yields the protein CASSFFVGGADTQYF.

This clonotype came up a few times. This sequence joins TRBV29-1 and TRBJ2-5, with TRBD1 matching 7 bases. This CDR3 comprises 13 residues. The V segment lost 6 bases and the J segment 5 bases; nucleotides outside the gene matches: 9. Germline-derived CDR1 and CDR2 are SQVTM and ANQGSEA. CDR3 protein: CSVKQGLRETQYF. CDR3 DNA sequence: TGCAGCGTGAAACAGGGGTTGCGGGAGACCCAGTACTTC.

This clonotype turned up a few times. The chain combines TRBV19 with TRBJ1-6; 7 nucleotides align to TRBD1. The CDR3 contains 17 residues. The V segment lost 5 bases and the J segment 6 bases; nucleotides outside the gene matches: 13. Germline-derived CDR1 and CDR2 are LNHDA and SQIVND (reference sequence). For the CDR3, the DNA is TGTGCCAGTAGTTTTAACAGGGGAAGAGGGGGTAATTCACCCCTCCACTTT. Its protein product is CASSFNRGRGGNSPLHF.

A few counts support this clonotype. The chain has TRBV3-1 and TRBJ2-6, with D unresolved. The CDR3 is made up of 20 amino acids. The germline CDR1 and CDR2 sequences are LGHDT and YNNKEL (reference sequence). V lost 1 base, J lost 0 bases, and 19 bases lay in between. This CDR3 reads CASSQVFGWRAGSGANVLTF. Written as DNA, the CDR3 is TGTGCCAGCAGCCAAGTCTTCGGCTGGCGAGCAGGCTCTGGGGCCAACGTCCTGACTTTC.

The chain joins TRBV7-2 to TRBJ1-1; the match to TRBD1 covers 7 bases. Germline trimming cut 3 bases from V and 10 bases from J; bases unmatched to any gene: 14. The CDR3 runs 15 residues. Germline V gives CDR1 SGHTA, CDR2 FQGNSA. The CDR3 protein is CASSFYGQEHPGAFF. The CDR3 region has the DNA TGTGCCAGCAGCTTTTACGGACAGGAGCATCCCGGAGCTTTCTTT.

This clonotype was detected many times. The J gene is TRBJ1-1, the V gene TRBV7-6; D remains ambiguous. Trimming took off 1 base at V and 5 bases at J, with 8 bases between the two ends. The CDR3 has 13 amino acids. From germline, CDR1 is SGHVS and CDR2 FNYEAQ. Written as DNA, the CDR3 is TGTGCCAGCAGCTTAGGGCGTCAGACTGAAGCTTTCTTT. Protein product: CASSLGRQTEAFF.

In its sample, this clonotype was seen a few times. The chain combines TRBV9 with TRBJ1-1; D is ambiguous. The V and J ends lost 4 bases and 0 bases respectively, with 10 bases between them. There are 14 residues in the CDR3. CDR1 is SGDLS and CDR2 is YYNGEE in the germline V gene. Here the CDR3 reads CASSPRRMNTEAFF. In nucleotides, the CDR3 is TGTGCCAGCAGCCCCCGGAGAATGAACACTGAAGCTTTCTTT.

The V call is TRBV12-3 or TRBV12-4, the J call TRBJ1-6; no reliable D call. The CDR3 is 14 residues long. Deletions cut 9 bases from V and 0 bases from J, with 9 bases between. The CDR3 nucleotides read TGTGCCAGTACCCTCCTCTCCTATAATTCACCCCTCCACTTT. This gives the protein CASTLLSYNSPLHF.

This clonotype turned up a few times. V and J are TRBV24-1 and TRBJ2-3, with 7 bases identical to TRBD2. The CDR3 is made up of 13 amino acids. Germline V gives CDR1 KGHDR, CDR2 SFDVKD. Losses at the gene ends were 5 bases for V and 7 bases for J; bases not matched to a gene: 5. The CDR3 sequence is CATSATSVNTQYF. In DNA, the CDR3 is TGTGCCACCAGTGCTACTAGCGTAAATACGCAGTATTTT.

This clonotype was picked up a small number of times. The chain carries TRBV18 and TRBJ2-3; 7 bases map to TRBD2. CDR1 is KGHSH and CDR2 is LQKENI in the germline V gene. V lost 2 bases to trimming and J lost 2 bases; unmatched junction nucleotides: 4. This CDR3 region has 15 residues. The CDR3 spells CASSPSAGNTDTQYF. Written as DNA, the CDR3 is TGTGCCAGCTCACCATCAGCGGGGAACACAGATACGCAGTATTTT.